The entry that follows covers one T cell receptor beta chain sequence. The data were obtained in a study of blood T cell repertoires in COVID-19. Study-level background: Sites in the United States, Italy and Spain provided acute and convalescent COVID-19 samples.

Per the germline V gene, CDR1 is MNHEY and CDR2 is SVGAGI. The CDR3 is 15 residues long. V dropped 6 bases and J dropped 6; count of bases not matched to a gene: 9. As originally analysed: Reference gene primer amplification yielded estimated nucleated cell counts. Here immunoSEQ multiplex PCR was the method, and the copy in TCRdb shows in-frame clones only, minus some. V and J calls and clone size are given by that table; D and trimming were obtained from the DNA. The sample shows some 120,000 clones, more than 75% of them seen only once. The chain couples TRBV6-5 to TRBJ2-2, with TRBD2 identical over 8 bases. The receptor was isolated from a man aged 65-85 years with acute or convalescent COVID-19. Sequenced material: peripheral blood. CDR3 sequence (DNA): TGTGCCAGCAGAGCTAGGCTAGCGGGCCCCGGGGAGCTGTTTTTT. Amino acid sequence: CASRARLAGPGELFF.